Below are 32 T cell receptor beta chains sequenced from a single sample in a study of cytomegalovirus exposure and HLA in healthy donors. It was with 60 Vbeta and 13 Jbeta primers that the PCR ran. TCRdb keeps only in-frame clones here, not all; method: immunoSEQ multiplex PCR. The sample includes fewer than 95,000 clones, roughly 69% seen only once; the top ten take about 5.9%. Sequencing was carried out using PBMCs. All receptors derive from a young woman in good health and CMV-seronegative.

The V call is TRBV6-4, the J call TRBJ2-1; 7 nucleotides align to TRBD2. This CDR3 is built from 14 residues. The germline gives CDR1 MRHNA, CDR2 SNTAGT. The ends lost 3 bases at V and 5 bases at J; junction bases unmatched: 4. The CDR3 DNA sequence: TGTGCCAGCAGTGAGACCGGGACTAACAATGAGCAGTTCTTC. Encoded protein: CASSETGTNNEQFF.

The V and J genes are TRBV2 and TRBJ2-5; 7 nucleotides match TRBD1. Germline trimming cut 6 bases from V and 5 bases from J; bases unmatched to any gene: 3. The CDR3 totals 12 residues. Germline V CDR1 and CDR2: SNHLY, FYNNEI. CDR3 nucleotide sequence: TGTGCCAGCAGAGACAGGGTTGAGACCCAGTACTTC. This translates into CASRDRVETQYF.

As concerns this clone: This sample also contains other DNA sequences that code for the same CDR3. The chain links TRBV10-1 to TRBJ2-7; 9 positions agree with TRBD2. The germline V gene encodes CDR1 WNHNN and CDR2 SYGVQD (reference sequence). The CDR3 is 16 residues long. V was clipped by 0 bases and J by 4 bases; unmatched bases: 7. The CDR3 bases are TGCGCCAGCAGTGAGTCGGGTAGCGGGGGCCTTTACGAGCAGTACTTC. It specifies CASSESGSGGLYEQYF.

The V gene is TRBV15, the J gene TRBJ2-1, with a weak D call TRBD2 (6 bases). The CDR3 runs 15 residues. CDR1 and CDR2 from the germline V gene are LNHNV and YYDKDF (reference sequence). Deletions cut 5 bases from V and 8 bases from J, with 19 bases between. CDR3 in DNA: TGTGCCACCAGCCCCAGGTGGTCCGGGGGTGATGAGCAGTTCTTC. Its translation is CATSPRWSGGDEQFF.

Only a few counts were recorded for this clone. The J gene is TRBJ1-1, the V gene TRBV6-1, with D uncertain. This CDR3 spans 15 amino acids. CDR1 is MNHNS and CDR2 is SASEGT in the germline V gene. Trimming cost V 4 bases and J 6 bases, with 18 bases left between them. The CDR3 spells CASSASGSPTSEAFF. The CDR3 DNA reads as TGTGCCAGCAGTGCCTCAGGATCTCCTACCTCTGAAGCTTTCTTT.

The chain recombines TRBV7-2 with TRBJ2-7; 9 nucleotides match TRBD1. Trimming removed 5 bases from V and 5 bases from J; junction bases left unmatched: 4. The CDR3 is 13 residues long. Germline loops: CDR1 SGHTA, CDR2 FQGNSA. The CDR3 bases are TGTGCCAGCAGCAGGGACAGGGTGGACGAGCAGTACTTC. Translation: CASSRDRVDEQYF.

This clone showed up just once. The CDR3 nucleotides read TGTGCCAGCGAGGGACAGGGGGTTTCTGGGGCCAACGTCCTGACTTTC. This codes for CASEGQGVSGANVLTF. The rearrangement links TRBV6-6 to TRBJ2-6; TRBD1 agrees at 11 bases. Germline loops: CDR1 MNHNY, CDR2 SVGAGI (reference sequence). This CDR3 has 16 residues. V dropped 8 bases and J dropped 1; count of bases not matched to a gene: 4.

The chain joins TRBV2 to TRBJ2-7; 7 bases are a match to TRBD1. This CDR3 comprises 13 residues. V was pared by 5 bases and J by 3 bases, with 4 bases of the junction left unmatched. Germline CDR1 reads SNHLY; CDR2 reads FYNNEI. The CDR3 DNA is TGTGCCAGCAGTCCGGACAGGCTCTACGAGCAGTACTTC. Translation: CASSPDRLYEQYF.

The J gene is TRBJ1-2, the V gene TRBV2, with TRBD1 matching 7 bases. The CDR3 consists of 13 residues. CDR1 and CDR2 (germline): SNHLY, FYNNEI. After removal of 5 bases from V and 8 bases from J, the junction contained 8 bases not matched to a gene. The CDR3 reads CASSPDRVKGYTF. In nucleotides, the CDR3 is TGTGCCAGCAGTCCCGACAGGGTAAAGGGCTACACCTTC.

V is TRBV7-2 and J is TRBJ1-3; D is possibly TRBD1 (6 bases). The CDR3 runs 16 residues. V was trimmed by 2 bases and J by 0 bases, leaving 11 bases between them. Germline V lookup: CDR1 SGHTA, CDR2 FQGNSA. The CDR3: CASSLTTGISGNTIYF. For the CDR3, the DNA is TGTGCCAGCAGCTTAACGACAGGCATCTCTGGAAACACCATATATTTT.

This chain connects TRBV9 to TRBJ1-2; D ambiguous. The V end was cut by 2 bases, the J end by 2 bases, with 7 bases between. Looked up from germline, CDR1 is SGDLS and CDR2 is YYNGEE. CDR3 length: 13 residues. The CDR3 sequence is CASSVRGNYGYTF. CDR3 nucleotides: TGTGCCAGCAGCGTGCGGGGAAACTATGGCTACACCTTC.

This clone has more than one count but fewer than ten. This chain uses TRBV6-5 with TRBJ2-7; 9 bases agree with TRBD1. This CDR3 contains 13 residues. V shed 6 bases, J shed 4 bases, and the junction held 4 bases outside the gene matches. CDR1 and CDR2 (germline): MNHEY, SVGAGI. CDR3 region: CASSQDRGYEQYF. The CDR3, as DNA: TGTGCCAGCAGCCAGGACAGGGGTTACGAGCAGTACTTC.

The rearrangement uses TRBV9 and TRBJ1-5; D is uncertain. Trimming removed 3 bases at V and 3 bases at J, with 13 bases between. CDR1 and CDR2 (germline): SGDLS, YYNGEE. This CDR3 spans 15 amino acids. The CDR3 DNA reads as TGTGCCAGCAGCGGACGTGAGGGTTTCAATCAGCCCCAGCATTTT. Translation gives CASSGREGFNQPQHF. Based on the CDR3 plus reference TRBV9 and TRBJ1-5, the full variable domain is DSGVTQTPKHLITATGQRVTLRCSPRSGDLSVYWYQQSLDQGLQFLIQYYNGEERAKGNILERFSAQQFPDLHSELNLSSLELGDSALYFCASSGREGFNQPQHFGDGTRLSIL.

The J gene is TRBJ2-3, the V gene TRBV27, with 11 positions matching TRBD1. The CDR3 consists of 15 residues. With V trimmed by 7 bases and J by 6 bases, 9 bases remained unmatched. CDR1 and CDR2 (germline): MNHEY, SMNVEV (reference sequence). CDR3 nucleotides: TGTGCCAGCAAATGGGGACAGGGGGTAGGGGATACGCAGTATTTT. Translating gives CASKWGQGVGDTQYF.

Comment on this clone: This CDR3 is also generated by other DNA sequences in the sample. V usage is TRBV5-1 and J usage is TRBJ2-2, with 7 bases that match TRBD1. The CDR3 consists of 15 residues. CDR1 is SGHRS and CDR2 is YFSETQ in the germline V gene. With 2 bases clipped from V and 2 bases from J, the junction kept 3 bases outside the gene matches. This CDR3 is CASSFSGGNTGELFF. For the CDR3, the DNA is TGCGCCAGCAGCTTCTCAGGGGGTAACACCGGGGAGCTGTTTTTT.

V is TRBV28 and J is TRBJ1-1; 8 nucleotides agree with TRBD1. This CDR3 has 15 residues. With V trimmed by 5 bases and J by 5 bases, 10 bases remained unmatched. Per the germline V gene, CDR1 is MDHEN and CDR2 is SYDVKM. Here the CDR3 DNA reads TGTGCCAGCAGTCCTGGACAGGGCATGGGTACTGAAGCTTTCTTT. The encoded protein is CASSPGQGMGTEAFF.

The DNA of the CDR3 is TGCGCCAGCAGCCAAGTTGGGGGGAGGATCACTGAAGCTTTCTTT. It is translated as CASSQVGGRITEAFF. The gene calls are TRBV4-1 and TRBJ1-1; D may be TRBD1 (5 bases). Trimming pared 1 base from V and 4 bases from J, leaving 13 bases between. This CDR3 has 15 amino acids. Germline V gene data show CDR1 as MGHRA and CDR2 as YSYEKL.

The CDR3 DNA is TGCGCCAGCAGCCTCGTAGACAGGAACACTGAAGCTTTCTTT. Amino acid sequence: CASSLVDRNTEAFF. The chain combines TRBV5-1 with TRBJ1-1, with D possibly being TRBD1 (5 bases). The CDR3 loop spans 14 amino acids. Per germline, CDR1 SGHRS and CDR2 YFSETQ. Trimming cost V 4 bases and J 1 base, with 11 bases left between them.

A single count supports this clone. This rearrangement joins TRBV6-1 to TRBJ1-2; D is perhaps TRBD1 (5 bases). The CDR3 spans 13 residues. V lost 8 bases, J lost 3 bases, and 13 bases lay in between. Germline V lookup: CDR1 MNHNS, CDR2 SASEGT. For the CDR3, the DNA is TGTGCCAGCTTAAGAAGCAGGGACTATGGCTACACCTTC. It codes for CASLRSRDYGYTF.

The chain links TRBV19 to TRBJ2-1, with 7 bases aligning to TRBD2. V dropped 4 bases and J dropped 8; count of bases not matched to a gene: 11. The germline gives CDR1 LNHDA, CDR2 SQIVND (reference sequence). This CDR3 has 15 residues. This CDR3 reads CASSTGGSRWDEQFF. The CDR3 DNA reads as TGTGCCAGTAGTACCGGCGGGAGCCGTTGGGATGAGCAGTTCTTC.

This clone was seen only a few times. The chain carries TRBV6-5 and TRBJ1-1; the D is unclear. From germline, CDR1 is MNHEY and CDR2 SVGAGI. This CDR3 has 15 residues. V shed 0 bases and J shed 5 bases, with 13 bases lying between them. CDR3: CASSYSNRGETEAFF. The CDR3 DNA reads TGTGCCAGCAGTTACTCGAATCGGGGAGAGACTGAAGCTTTCTTT.

This clone was seen a few times. V gene TRBV2 combines with J gene TRBJ2-7, with 7 bases aligning to TRBD1. V gave up 6 bases and J gave up 3 bases; unmatched junction bases: 8. Per the germline V gene, CDR1 is SNHLY and CDR2 is FYNNEI. This CDR3 comprises 14 residues. CDR3 sequence: CASRETGTVYEQYF. The DNA of the CDR3 is TGTGCCAGCAGAGAGACAGGGACGGTCTACGAGCAGTACTTC.

This chain uses TRBV28 with TRBJ1-2, with a tentative D call TRBD1 (6 bases). The CDR3 consists of 15 residues. The V and J ends lost 6 bases and 4 bases respectively, with 18 bases between them. In germline, CDR1 is MDHEN, CDR2 SYDVKM. CDR3 protein: CASSPPQGWVYGYTF. The CDR3 DNA reads as TGTGCCAGCAGCCCCCCCCAGGGGTGGGTCTATGGCTACACCTTC.

This sequence joins TRBV6-5 and TRBJ1-1, with no clear D. Trimming stripped 0 bases from V and 7 bases from J, with 15 bases between. Germline CDR1 is MNHEY and CDR2 is SVGAGI. The CDR3 is made up of 15 amino acids. CDR3 sequence: CASSYSNPAGGEAFF. The CDR3 DNA sequence: TGTGCCAGCAGTTACTCGAATCCGGCGGGAGGTGAAGCTTTCTTT.

The gene calls are TRBV5-6 and TRBJ2-5; 10 nucleotides line up with TRBD1. TRBJ2-7 matches the DNA end more closely, so the J call is doubtful. In germline, CDR1 is SGHDT, CDR2 YYEEEE. CDR3 length: 19 amino acids. The CDR3 loop is CASSFGGDSGQGLSYEQYF. The CDR3 DNA follows: TGTGCCAGCAGCTTCGGAGGGGACTCGGGACAGGGGCTCTCCTACGAGCAGTACTTC.

The chain uses TRBV5-1 and TRBJ2-3; D is possibly TRBD2 (7 bases). V gave up 3 bases and J gave up 2 bases, with 13 bases separating them. CDR1 and CDR2 from the germline V gene are SGHRS and YFSETQ. This CDR3 has 15 residues. Written as DNA, the CDR3 is TGCGCCAGCAGCTGGGGGGGCTCGAACACAGATACGCAGTATTTT. This gives the protein CASSWGGSNTDTQYF.

V usage is TRBV7-9 and J usage is TRBJ2-1; D is ambiguous. Germline CDR1 SEHNR, CDR2 FQNEAQ (reference sequence). Trimming shortened V by 4 bases and J by 9 bases, and 13 bases separated the two germline ends. The CDR3 extends over 13 amino acids. CDR3 amino acids: CASSSGSHTEQFF. For the CDR3, the DNA is TGTGCCAGCAGCTCCGGGTCCCATACTGAGCAGTTCTTC.

This clone was observed a handful of times. The rearrangement joins TRBV7-9 to TRBJ1-2; D is unresolved. The germline V and J ends were trimmed by 0 bases and 4 bases, with 12 bases remaining between them. The CDR3 has 15 residues. CDR1 is SEHNR, CDR2 FQNEAQ, per germline (reference sequence). The CDR3 nucleotides read TGTGCCAGCAGCTTAGCTATCGGACTCTCCTATGGCTACACCTTC. Amino acids: CASSLAIGLSYGYTF.

This chain joins TRBV29-1 and TRBJ1-2; no reliable D call. The CDR3 covers 13 residues. The germline V gene encodes CDR1 SQVTM and CDR2 ANQGSEA. Trimming left V 4 bases short and J 4 bases short, with 13 bases between. In DNA form, the CDR3 reads TGCAGCGTTGTCAGGTGGCAGACCTATGGCTACACCTTC. This encodes CSVVRWQTYGYTF.

This chain connects TRBV9 to TRBJ2-2, with D maybe TRBD2 (5 bases). Trimming cost V 0 bases and J 3 bases, with 12 bases left between them. CDR3 size: 16 residues. CDR1 and CDR2 from the germline V gene are SGDLS and YYNGEE. The CDR3 spells CASSVASGSYTGELFF. The CDR3 DNA reads TGTGCCAGCAGCGTAGCCAGCGGCAGTTACACCGGGGAGCTGTTTTTT.

This clone has just a few counts. The V and J genes are TRBV4-1 and TRBJ1-1; 9 bases agree with TRBD1. The CDR3 is 14 residues long. Germline CDR1 reads MGHRA; CDR2 reads YSYEKL. The J segment lost 6 bases and the V segment lost 5 bases, leaving 7 bases of the junction unmatched. In DNA, the CDR3 is TGCGCCAGCAGCGCAAAGACAGGGGGGCCTGAAGCTTTCTTT. Translating gives CASSAKTGGPEAFF.

The V gene is TRBV30, the J gene TRBJ1-6, with 7 bases fitting TRBD1. This CDR3 comprises 16 residues. Germline V CDR1 and CDR2: GTSNPN, SVGIG (reference sequence). V gave up 1 base and J gave up 4 bases; unmatched junction bases: 7. The DNA of the CDR3 is TGTGCCTGGAGTGGGGCCAGGGGGAGTTATAATTCACCCCTCCACTTT. It encodes CAWSGARGSYNSPLHF.